Below, one T cell receptor (beta chain) is given with its context. The data belong to a study of blood T cell repertoires in COVID-19. Study as a whole: Both acute and convalescent COVID-19 samples were obtained from the United States, Italy and Spain.

This CDR3 is 16 amino acids long. After removal of 1 base from V and 8 bases from J, the junction contained 7 bases not matched to a gene. Germline lookup yields CDR1 KGHSH and CDR2 LQKENI. Method: immunoSEQ multiplex PCR; TCRdb's copy keeps in-frame clones and lacks some. Of more than 300,000 clones listed, around 87% are singletons. The specimen sequenced was PBMCs or T cells enriched from blood (not recorded which). The clonotype originates from a man aged 40-49 years in a cohort exposed to, infected with or recovered from COVID-19 (not recorded which). J is TRBJ2-1 and V is TRBV18, with 11 bases fitting TRBD2. The CDR3 here is CASSPLRLAGGYEQFF. The CDR3 coding sequence is TGTGCCAGCTCACCACTCCGCCTAGCGGGAGGTTATGAGCAGTTCTTC. Combining the CDR3 with reference TRBV18 and TRBJ2-1 gives the whole variable domain NAGVMQNPRHLVRRRGQEARLRCSPMKGHSHVYWYRQLPEEGLKFMVYLQKENIIDESGMPKERFSAEFPKEGPSILRIQQVVRGDSAAYFCASSPLRLAGGYEQFFGPGTRLTVL.